Listed below are T cell receptor beta chains from one sample, sequenced in a study of cytomegalovirus exposure and HLA in healthy donors. Repertoires were generated with immunoSEQ multiplex PCR, while TCRdb's copy carries only in-frame clones and drops some. The repertoire holds more than 150,000 clones, 75% to 85% seen once, with 0.7% to 0.95% in the top ten. The specimen sequenced was PBMCs. The receptors come from a woman under 30 in good health and CMV-seronegative. Both conserved end residues are part of each CDR3. A D gene is named only where the DNA matches it firmly. Not every row has a clone size; where given, it reads once, few, many or a size class.

TRBD1 | 14 | TRBJ2-7 | few | TRBV19 | CASSRGTGTYEQYF | TGTGCCAGTAGTAGGGGGACAGGGACCTACGAGCAGTACTTC
NA | 15 | TRBJ1-1 | NA | TRBV4-2 | CASSQGTGPNTEAFF | TGTGCCAGCAGCCAAGGGACTGGACCAAACACTGAAGCTTTCTTT
NA | 18 | TRBJ1-1 | NA | TRBV15 | CATSRGPRGGGLGTEAFF | TGTGCCACCAGCAGAGGACCTCGGGGGGGTGGTTTAGGGACTGAAGCTTTCTTT
NA | 14 | TRBJ2-2 | few | TRBV11-2 | CASSLTQALGELFF | TGTGCCAGCAGCTTAACACAGGCTCTCGGGGAGCTGTTTTTT
NA | 15 | TRBJ2-7 | NA | TRBV28 | CASSGQLLWSYEQYF | TGTGCCAGCAGTGGGCAGCTTCTCTGGTCCTACGAGCAGTACTTC
NA | 12 | TRBJ2-7 | NA | TRBV6-5 | CASSTGSYEQYF | TGTGCCAGCAGCACAGGGTCCTACGAGCAGTACTTC
TRBD2 | 16 | TRBJ2-3 | NA | TRBV2 | CASSAISGGPTDTQYF | TGTGCCAGCAGTGCGATTAGCGGGGGGCCCACAGATACGCAGTATTTT
NA | 14 | TRBJ1-1 | NA | TRBV18 | CASYPVDMNTEAFF | TGTGCCAGCTATCCGGTCGACATGAACACTGAGGCTTTCTTT
TRBD1 | 15 | TRBJ1-5 | NA | TRBV6-6 | CASSRGQGANQPQHF | TGTGCCAGCAGCCGCGGACAGGGGGCGAATCAGCCCCAGCATTTT
NA | 12 | TRBJ2-1 | NA | TRBV29-1 | CSVFQGSNEQFF | TGCAGCGTTTTCCAGGGGTCCAATGAGCAGTTCTTC
TRBD1 | 14 | TRBJ1-1 | NA | TRBV19 | CASSLDRGLAEAFF | TGTGCCAGTAGTTTGGACAGGGGGCTTGCTGAAGCTTTCTTT
TRBD2 | 15 | TRBJ2-2 | NA | TRBV28 | CASSLGGGAPGELFF | TGTGCCAGCAGTTTAGGCGGGGGGGCCCCCGGGGAGCTGTTTTTT
NA | 13 | TRBJ1-2 | NA | TRBV28 | CASSLTSSYGYTF | TGTGCCAGCAGTTTAACATCTTCCTATGGCTACACCTTC
TRBD1 | 19 | TRBJ2-2 | NA | TRBV30 | CAWSYPSTGTARETGELFF | TGTGCCTGGAGTTATCCCTCCACCGGGACAGCCAGGGAGACCGGGGAGCTGTTTTTT
NA | 15 | TRBJ2-5 | NA | TRBV7-2 | CASSLLDTGRETQYF | TGTGCCAGCAGCTTATTGGACACCGGGCGAGAGACCCAGTACTTC
TRBD1 | 14 | TRBJ1-3 | NA | TRBV7-6 | CASSQGTDGNTIYF | TGTGCCAGCAGCCAAGGGACAGACGGAAACACCATATATTTT
TRBD2 | 16 | TRBJ2-7 | NA | TRBV6-5 | CASSYVAGVTSNEQYF | TGTGCCAGCAGTTATGTAGCGGGAGTAACCAGCAACGAGCAGTACTTC
TRBD1 | 13 | TRBJ1-2 | NA | TRBV2 | CASRGQGSYGYTF | TGTGCCAGCAGAGGACAGGGTTCGTATGGCTACACCTTC
NA | 13 | TRBJ2-1 | NA | TRBV5-1 | CASSFTRDNEQFF | TGCGCCAGCAGCTTTACTCGAGACAATGAGCAGTTCTTC
TRBD1 | 15 | TRBJ2-5 | NA | TRBV7-9 | CASSSWDRLQETQYF | TGTGCCAGCAGCTCGTGGGACAGACTCCAAGAGACCCAGTACTTC
TRBD2 | 16 | TRBJ2-1 | NA | TRBV19 | CASSTSDSGGLNEQFF | TGTGCCAGTAGTACATCGGATAGCGGGGGGTTAAATGAGCAGTTCTTC
NA | 15 | TRBJ2-5 | NA | TRBV7-6 | CASSLGVARQETQYF | TGTGCCAGCAGCTTAGGGGTAGCGCGACAAGAGACCCAGTACTTC
NA | 13 | TRBJ2-7 | NA | TRBV2 | CASSDSGLGEQYF | TGTGCCAGCAGCGACTCGGGTCTCGGGGAGCAGTACTTC
NA | 15 | TRBJ1-1 | NA | TRBV6-1 | CASRIWTGKNTEAFF | TGTGCCAGCAGAATCTGGACGGGAAAGAACACTGAAGCTTTCTTT
TRBD2 | 18 | TRBJ2-3 | NA | TRBV7-9 | CSSSRTGTSGRMTDTQYF | TGTTCCAGCAGCCGCACCGGGACTAGCGGGAGGATGACAGATACGCAGTATTTT
NA | 14 | TRBJ2-1 | NA | TRBV1 | CTSSQVAQGNEQFF | NA
TRBD2 | 16 | TRBJ2-1 | NA | TRBV15 | CATSREGLAGGGEQFF | TGTGCCACCAGCAGAGAAGGTCTAGCGGGAGGGGGTGAGCAGTTCTTC
TRBD1 | 14 | TRBJ2-7 | NA | TRBV7-9 | CASSLDRDRGIQYF | TGTGCCAGCAGCTTAGATCGTGACAGGGGGATACAGTACTTC
NA | 15 | TRBJ1-5 | once | TRBV19 | CASSIVSGANQPQHF | TGTGCCAGTAGTATAGTTTCAGGGGCCAATCAGCCCCAGCATTTT
NA | 14 | TRBJ2-1 | few | TRBV4-2 | CASSQAQGVNEQFF | TGTGCCAGCAGCCAGGCACAGGGCGTCAATGAGCAGTTCTTC
TRBD1 | 14 | TRBJ1-1 | NA | TRBV6-5 | CASSYDRVNTEAFF | TGTGCCAGCAGTTACGACAGGGTGAACACTGAAGCTTTCTTT
TRBD1 | 16 | TRBJ2-1 | few | TRBV6-4 | CASSDSGTASGDEQFF | TGTGCCAGCAGTGACTCAGGGACAGCCTCCGGGGATGAGCAGTTCTTC
TRBD2 | 14 | TRBJ2-1 | NA | TRBV5-4 | CASSLVAGGLEQFF | TGTGCCAGCAGCTTGGTAGCGGGAGGACTTGAGCAGTTCTTC
TRBD1 | 15 | TRBJ2-7 | NA | TRBV5-1 | CASSEAGTGGYEQYF | TGCGCCAGCAGCGAGGCCGGGACAGGGGGATACGAGCAGTACTTC
NA | 12 | TRBJ2-1 | NA | TRBV5-1 | CASSLQGNEQFF | TGCGCCAGCAGCTTGCAGGGCAATGAGCAGTTCTTC
NA | 15 | TRBJ2-1 | NA | TRBV5-6 | CASSLDRHSYNEQFF | TGTGCCAGCAGCTTAGACCGACACTCCTACAATGAGCAGTTCTTC
NA | 11 | TRBJ2-3 | NA | TRBV20-1 | CSARLRDTQYF | TGCAGTGCCCGGCTGAGGGATACGCAGTATTTT
TRBD1 | 15 | TRBJ1-2 | NA | TRBV5-1 | CASSTGQGHFYGYTF | TGCGCCAGCAGCACCGGACAGGGACACTTTTATGGCTACACCTTC
TRBD2 | 16 | TRBJ2-3 | once | TRBV7-9 | CASSFASGILTDTQYF | TGTGCCAGCAGCTTTGCCAGCGGGATCCTCACAGATACGCAGTATTTT
TRBD1 | 17 | TRBJ1-5 | NA | TRBV18 | CASSPTGGLNSNQPQHF | TGTGCCAGCTCACCTACAGGGGGACTAAATAGCAATCAGCCCCAGCATTTT
TRBD2 | 18 | TRBJ2-3 | NA | TRBV7-9 | CASSQPYGTSGGGYTQYF | TGTGCCAGCAGCCAGCCTTACGGGACTAGCGGGGGAGGTTATACGCAGTATTTT
TRBD1 | 15 | TRBJ1-5 | NA | TRBV5-8 | CASSTDRPLGAPQHF | TGTGCCAGCAGCACGGACAGGCCTTTGGGAGCGCCCCAGCATTTT
TRBD2 | 17 | TRBJ2-5 | few | TRBV7-8 | CASSLAVTSGGRETQYF | TGTGCCAGCAGCTTAGCGGTGACTAGCGGGGGCCGAGAGACCCAGTACTTC
NA | 14 | TRBJ2-2 | NA | TRBV5-1 | CASSLGRVTGELFF | TGCGCCAGCAGCTTGGGCCGGGTCACCGGGGAGCTGTTTTTT
TRBD2 | 13 | TRBJ2-7 | NA | TRBV19 | CASSIGGSYEQYF | TGTGCCAGTAGTATTGGCGGGAGCTACGAGCAGTACTTC
TRBD1 | 13 | TRBJ2-7 | NA | TRBV2 | CASNDQGAGEQYF | TGTGCCAGTAACGACCAGGGGGCAGGGGAGCAGTACTTC
NA | 13 | TRBJ1-5 | NA | TRBV7-2 | CASSYRVNQPQHF | TGTGCCAGCAGCTACAGGGTCAATCAGCCCCAGCATTTT
NA | 14 | TRBJ1-1 | few | TRBV5-1 | CASSPWSGETEAFF | TGCGCCAGCAGCCCCTGGTCAGGGGAGACTGAAGCTTTCTTT
NA | 13 | TRBJ2-5 | NA | TRBV19 | CASSMAWEETQYF | TGTGCCAGTAGCATGGCGTGGGAGGAGACCCAGTACTTC
TRBD1 | 15 | TRBJ1-6 | NA | TRBV18 | CASSPGQVTNSPLHF | TGTGCCAGCTCACCGGGACAGGTTACCAATTCACCCCTCCACTTT
NA | 15 | TRBJ1-2 | NA | TRBV5-5 | CASSLDPGVNYGYTF | TGTGCCAGCAGCTTGGACCCAGGGGTTAACTATGGCTACACCTTC